The rows below give T cell receptor beta chains drawn from one sample of a study of blood T cell repertoires in COVID-19. Measured with immunoSEQ multiplex PCR; TCRdb has only the in-frame clones, and not every one. The sample lists 50,000 to 70,000 clones, over 70% seen once, with approximately 4.9% in the top ten. Material: peripheral blood. Source of these receptors: a human donor in a cohort sampled during active COVID-19. Both conserved end residues are part of each CDR3. Fields, in order: CDR3 DNA, CDR3 protein, V gene, D gene, clone size, J gene. The D gene is left open where the match is weak. Clone size is shown for a subset of rows, as once, few, many or a class of expanded clone.

TGTGCCAGCAGCCACACAGTGGATCAGCCCCAGCATTTT,CASSHTVDQPQHF,TRBV7-9,-,few,TRBJ1-5
TGTGCCAGCTCCCCTGACAGGGGTTTATGGTATGGCTACACCTTC,CASSPDRGLWYGYTF,TRBV27,TRBD1,many,TRBJ1-2
TGTGCCAGTAGTATAGCGCCGAGACAGGGTAGGATCTTTTCCGCTGAAGCTTTCTTT,CASSIAPRQGRIFSAEAFF,TRBV19,TRBD1,few,TRBJ1-1
TGTGCCAGCAGCTTATACGAGGGCGAGCAGTACTTC,CASSLYEGEQYF,TRBV7-2,-,-,TRBJ2-7
TGTGCCAGTAGTCAGTCAACTGCTAGCTCTGGAAACACCATATATTTT,CASSQSTASSGNTIYF,TRBV19,-,-,TRBJ1-3
TGTGCCACCAGTGACTCCGGGACAGGGTATGGCTACACCTTC,CATSDSGTGYGYTF,TRBV24-1,TRBD1,-,TRBJ1-2
TGTGCCAGCAGCCCCCGGACAGGCGACTCCTACGAGCAGTACTTC,CASSPRTGDSYEQYF,TRBV7-9,TRBD1,-,TRBJ2-7
TGTGCCAGCAGTTTAACGATAGCAGCAGATACGCAGTATTTT,CASSLTIAADTQYF,TRBV27,-,-,TRBJ2-3
TGTGCCACCAGCGAACGGCGAGGTATCCCCTACGAGCAGTACTTC,CATSERRGIPYEQYF,TRBV15,-,few,TRBJ2-7
TGTGCCTGTTGGGCTAGCGGGGGGCCCGGGGACGAGCAGTACTTC,CACWASGGPGDEQYF,TRBV30,TRBD2,-,TRBJ2-7
TGCGCCAGCAGCGGACTAGCGGTTCTCTCTGGGGCCAACGTCCTGACTTTC,CASSGLAVLSGANVLTF,TRBV10-2,TRBD2,-,TRBJ2-6
TGTGCCAGCAGCGACAGGGGGCTGAACTATGGCTACACCTTC,CASSDRGLNYGYTF,TRBV3-1/TRBV3-2,TRBD1,once,TRBJ1-2
TGTGCCAGCAGCCTCGTAGCCGGTCCATCCTACGAGCAGTACTTC,CASSLVAGPSYEQYF,TRBV3-1/TRBV3-2,-,-,TRBJ2-7
TGTGCCAGTAGTCCGATCCCGGGACAGATGACCTACGAGCAGTACTTC,CASSPIPGQMTYEQYF,TRBV19,TRBD1,-,TRBJ2-7
TGTGCCAGTAGTAACCGGGACAGGGGGCCTTTCTTT,CASSNRDRGPFF,TRBV19,TRBD1,-,TRBJ1-1
TGTGCCAGCAGCCCTTATTCGGGGGGGTACGAGCAGTACTTC,CASSPYSGGYEQYF,TRBV9,TRBD2,-,TRBJ2-7
TGTGCCAGCAGTTCAGGGGGCGGCCCCTACAATGAGCAGTTCTTC,CASSSGGGPYNEQFF,TRBV6-5,TRBD1,-,TRBJ2-1
TGTGCCAGCAGCTTAGATTACGGCTCCTATAATTCACCCCTCCACTTT,CASSLDYGSYNSPLHF,TRBV11-2,-,-,TRBJ1-6
TGTGCCAGCAGCTTAACAGGGGGCTTCTCTGGAAACACCATATATTTT,CASSLTGGFSGNTIYF,TRBV5-5,TRBD1,-,TRBJ1-3
TGTGCCATCAGTGAGTCGGGACAGGGGGCTAGTGAGGGGGAGCAGTACTTC,CAISESGQGASEGEQYF,TRBV10-3,TRBD1,-,TRBJ2-7
TGTGCCAGCAGTTCTACCGCAGGGGTGTATGGCTACACCTTC,CASSSTAGVYGYTF,TRBV27,-,-,TRBJ1-2
TGTGCCAGCAGTTTACCCGACAGGGACGCCGGGGAGCTGTTTTTT,CASSLPDRDAGELFF,TRBV27,TRBD1,-,TRBJ2-2